The 10 T cell receptor beta chains below come from one sample, sequenced in a study of cytomegalovirus exposure and HLA in healthy donors. 60 Vbeta and 13 Jbeta primers were used in PCR. The method was immunoSEQ multiplex PCR; TCRdb's version includes in-frame clones alone and lacks a portion of them. This table has under 100,000 clones, about 80% appearing once. Sample: PBMCs. These receptors were collected from a man aged 30 to 45 in good health and CMV-seronegative.

The genes are TRBV5-4 and TRBJ2-1, with 11 nucleotides matching TRBD2. V lost 4 bases, J lost 7 bases, and 13 bases stayed unmatched. CDR1 and CDR2 (germline): SGHNT, YYREEE (reference sequence). CDR3 size: 17 residues. CDR3 nucleotide sequence: TGTGCCAGCAGCCTGCTACGTACTAGCGGGAGTGGGAATGAGCAGTTCTTC. Encoded protein: CASSLLRTSGSGNEQFF. Full variable domain (missing parts from reference TRBV5-4 and TRBJ2-1): ETGVTQSPTHLIKTRGQQVTLRCSSQSGHNTVSWYQQALGQGPQFIFQYYREEENGRGNFPPRFSGLQFPNYSSELNVNALELDDSALYLCASSLLRTSGSGNEQFFGPGTRLTVL.

The CDR3 loop is CASRLIAGGVQETQYF. CDR3 bases: TGTGCCAGCAGGTTAATAGCGGGGGGGGTACAAGAGACCCAGTACTTC. The chain joins TRBV11-2 to TRBJ2-5, with TRBD2 matching over 11 bases. This CDR3 spans 16 amino acids. The trim removed 6 bases at V and 2 bases at J, leaving 8 bases unmatched. CDR1 is SGHAT, CDR2 FQNNGV, per germline.

The chain combines TRBV12-5 with TRBJ2-1; 7 bases align to TRBD2. The CDR3 spans 13 residues. V was clipped by 3 bases and J by 10 bases; unmatched bases: 6. Germline loops: CDR1 LGHNT, CDR2 FRNRAP. The CDR3 sequence is CASGLGGRKEQFF. The DNA for the CDR3 is TGTGCTAGTGGTTTAGGCGGGAGAAAGGAGCAGTTCTTC. Using reference TRBV12-5 and TRBJ2-1 for the parts outside the CDR3, the full variable domain is DARVTQTPRHKVTEMGQEVTMRCQPILGHNTVFWYRQTMMQGLELLAYFRNRAPLDDSGMPKDRFSAEMPDATLATLKIQPSEPRDSAVYFCASGLGGRKEQFFGPGTRLTVL.

V is TRBV9 and J is TRBJ2-2; D possibly corresponds to TRBD2 (6 bases). The CDR3 covers 15 residues. V lost 0 bases to trimming and J lost 4 bases, with 10 bases between them. In germline, CDR1 is SGDLS, CDR2 YYNGEE. CDR3 sequence reads: CASSVEGGSTGELFF. CDR3 nucleotide sequence: TGTGCCAGCAGCGTAGAGGGAGGAAGCACCGGGGAGCTGTTTTTT.

This rearrangement joins TRBV7-2 to TRBJ2-1; D may be TRBD2 (5 bases). The germline V and J ends were trimmed by 5 bases and 8 bases, with 13 bases remaining between them. Germline V gene data show CDR1 as SGHTA and CDR2 as FQGNSA. CDR3 length: 13 residues. The CDR3 protein is CASSLERRYEQFF. The CDR3 nucleotides read TGTGCCAGCAGCCTAGAGAGGAGGTATGAGCAGTTCTTC.

By sample fraction, this clone is medium-sized. Within the sample, other DNA sequences also encode this same CDR3. The chain carries TRBV6-5 and TRBJ1-5; D remains unclear. V gave up 5 bases and J gave up 4 bases, with 9 bases separating them. The CDR3 runs to 13 residues. The germline V gene encodes CDR1 MNHEY and CDR2 SVGAGI. CDR3 sequence (DNA): TGTGCCAGCAGTCGACAACAAAATCAGCCCCAGCATTTT. Translating it yields CASSRQQNQPQHF.

On this clone itself: One end of the junction does not line up with germline, which may come from a read error. The V gene is TRBV7-2, the J gene TRBJ2-5; 7 nucleotides align to TRBD2. Germline V lookup: CDR1 SGHTA, CDR2 FQGNSA. CDR3 length: 17 amino acids. CDR3 sequence (DNA): TGTGCCAGCACCTTAGGGGAAAGGCTAGCGGCACGAGAGACCCAGTACTTC. It specifies CASTLGERLAARETQYF.

CDR3 DNA sequence: TGTGCCAGCGCGACTAGCGGTAGCTCCTACGAGCAGTACTTC. Translated, it gives CASATSGSSYEQYF. The genes are TRBV19 and TRBJ2-7, with 9 positions matching TRBD2. The V gene's germline CDR1 is LNHDA and CDR2 SQIVND (reference sequence). Losses at the gene ends were 9 bases for V and 0 bases for J; bases not matched to a gene: 6. This CDR3 has 14 amino acids.

V usage is TRBV5-1 and J usage is TRBJ2-7; 8 nucleotides align to TRBD2. The ends lost 7 bases at V and 2 bases at J; junction bases unmatched: 8. This CDR3 is built from 14 residues. CDR1 and CDR2 from the germline V gene are SGHRS and YFSETQ. CDR3 sequence (DNA): TGCGCCAGCTCCGGGGGGGAGGGCCCCTACGAGCAGTACTTC. Translated, it gives CASSGGEGPYEQYF.

The CDR3 sequence is CASSQVDARGNGYTF. CDR3 bases: TGCGCCAGCAGCCAAGTAGACGCTAGAGGAAATGGCTACACCTTC. This chain joins TRBV4-3 and TRBJ1-2; D remains ambiguous. CDR1 is LGHNA, CDR2 YSLEER, per germline. The CDR3 consists of 15 residues. Trimming stripped 1 base from V and 6 bases from J, with 15 bases between.